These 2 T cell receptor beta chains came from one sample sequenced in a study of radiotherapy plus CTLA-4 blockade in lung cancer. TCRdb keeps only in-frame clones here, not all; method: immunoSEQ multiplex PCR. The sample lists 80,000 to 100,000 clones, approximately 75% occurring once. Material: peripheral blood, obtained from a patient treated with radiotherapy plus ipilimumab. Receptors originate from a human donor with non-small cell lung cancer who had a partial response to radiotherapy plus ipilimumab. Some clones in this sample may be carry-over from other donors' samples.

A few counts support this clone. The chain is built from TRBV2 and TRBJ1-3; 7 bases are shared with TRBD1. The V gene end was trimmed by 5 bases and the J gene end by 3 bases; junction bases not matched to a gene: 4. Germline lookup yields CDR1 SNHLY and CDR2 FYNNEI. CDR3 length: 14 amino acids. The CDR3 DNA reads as TGTGCCAGCAGTCCCGGGACAGTTGGAAACACCATATATTTT. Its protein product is CASSPGTVGNTIYF.

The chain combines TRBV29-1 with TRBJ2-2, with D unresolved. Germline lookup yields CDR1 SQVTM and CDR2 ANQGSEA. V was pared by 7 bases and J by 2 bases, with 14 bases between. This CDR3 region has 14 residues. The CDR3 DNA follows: TGCAGCGCTCGCAGGTCTCATAACACCGGGGAGCTGTTTTTT. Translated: CSARRSHNTGELFF.